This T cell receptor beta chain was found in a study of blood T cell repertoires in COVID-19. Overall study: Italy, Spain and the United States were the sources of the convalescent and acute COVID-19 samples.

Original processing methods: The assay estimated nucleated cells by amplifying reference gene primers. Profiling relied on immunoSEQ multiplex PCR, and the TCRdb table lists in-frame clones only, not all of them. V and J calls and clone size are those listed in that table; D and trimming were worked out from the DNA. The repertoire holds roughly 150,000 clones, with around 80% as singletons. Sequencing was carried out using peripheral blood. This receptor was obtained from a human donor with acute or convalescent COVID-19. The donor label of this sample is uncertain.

The CDR3 protein is CASSLLLLRDRNSYNEQFF. The CDR3 nucleotides are TGTGCCAGCTCACTCTTGCTACTGCGGGACAGAAACTCCTACAATGAGCAGTTCTTC. The genes are TRBV18 and TRBJ2-1; maybe TRBD1 (7 bases). Per germline, CDR1 KGHSH and CDR2 LQKENI. The CDR3 runs to 19 residues. The V and J ends lost 4 bases and 0 bases respectively, with 22 bases between them.